Included here is one T cell receptor (beta chain) sequence, with context. Trimming removed 10 bases at V and 5 bases at J, with 23 bases between. CDR1 is MNHNY and CDR2 is SVGAGI in the germline V gene (reference sequence). The CDR3 spans 15 residues. The entry originates in a study of spatial heterogeneity in lung cancer. Described time point: sample taken at primary tumor resection. TCRdb reprocessed the 5' RACE reads via MiXCR and lists one record per CDR3 protein. The sample contains approximately 49,000 distinct CDR3 sequences, around 5.2% of which appear only once. The specimen comprised PBMCs, sampled at surgery. The chain carries TRBV6-6 and TRBJ2-5; D possibly corresponds to TRBD2 (6 bases). This receptor was taken from a male donor with early-stage non-small cell lung cancer. The CDR3 sequence: CANRLTGEGPETQYF. The CDR3 region has the DNA TGTGCCAACAGGCTCACGGGAGAGGGGCCGGAGACCCAGTACTTC.